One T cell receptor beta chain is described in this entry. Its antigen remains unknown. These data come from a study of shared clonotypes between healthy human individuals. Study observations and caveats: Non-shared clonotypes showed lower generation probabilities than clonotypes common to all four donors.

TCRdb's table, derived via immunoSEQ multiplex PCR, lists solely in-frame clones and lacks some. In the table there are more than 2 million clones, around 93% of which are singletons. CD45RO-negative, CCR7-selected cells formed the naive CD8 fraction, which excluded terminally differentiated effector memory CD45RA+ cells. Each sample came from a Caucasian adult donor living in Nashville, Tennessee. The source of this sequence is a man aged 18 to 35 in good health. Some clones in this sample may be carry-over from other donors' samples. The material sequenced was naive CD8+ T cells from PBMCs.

CDR3 loop: CASSEHGSNYEQYF. CDR3 bases: TGTGCCAGCAGTGAACACGGCTCGAACTACGAGCAGTACTTC. This rearrangement joins TRBV25-1 to TRBJ2-7; D is ambiguous. CDR3 length: 14 amino acids. The germline V gene has CDR1 MGHDK and CDR2 SYGVNS. V lost 2 bases and J 3 bases, leaving 11 bases between the germline ends.